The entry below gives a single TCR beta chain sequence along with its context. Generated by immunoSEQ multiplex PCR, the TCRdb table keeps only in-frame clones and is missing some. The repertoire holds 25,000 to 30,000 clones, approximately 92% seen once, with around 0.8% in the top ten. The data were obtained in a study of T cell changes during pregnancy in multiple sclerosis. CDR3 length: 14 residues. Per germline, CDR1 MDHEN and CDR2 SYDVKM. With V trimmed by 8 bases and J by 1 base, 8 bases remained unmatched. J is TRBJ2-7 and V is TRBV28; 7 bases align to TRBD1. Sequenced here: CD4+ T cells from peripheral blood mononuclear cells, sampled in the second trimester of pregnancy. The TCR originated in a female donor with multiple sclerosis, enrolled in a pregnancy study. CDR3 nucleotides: TGTGCCAGCGCCGGACCGGGACAGTCCTACGAGCAGTACTTC. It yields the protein CASAGPGQSYEQYF. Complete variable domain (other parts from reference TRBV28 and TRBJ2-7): DVKVTQSSRYLVKRTGEKVFLECVQDMDHENMFWYRQDPGLGLRLIYFSYDVKMKEKGDIPEGYSVSREKKERFSLILESASTNQTSMYLCASAGPGQSYEQYFGPGTRLTVT.